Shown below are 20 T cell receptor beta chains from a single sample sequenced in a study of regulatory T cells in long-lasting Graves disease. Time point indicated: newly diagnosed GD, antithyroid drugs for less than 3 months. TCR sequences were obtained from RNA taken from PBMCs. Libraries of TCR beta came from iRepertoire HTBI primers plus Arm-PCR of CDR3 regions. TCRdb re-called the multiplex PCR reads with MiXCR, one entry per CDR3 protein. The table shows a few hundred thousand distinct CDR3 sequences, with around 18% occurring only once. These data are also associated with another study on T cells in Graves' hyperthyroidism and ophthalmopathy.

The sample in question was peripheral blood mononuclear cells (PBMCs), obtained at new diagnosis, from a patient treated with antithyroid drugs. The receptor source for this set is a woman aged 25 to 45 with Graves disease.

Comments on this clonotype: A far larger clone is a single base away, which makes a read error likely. The DNA for the CDR3 is TGTGCCAGCAGCTCATTCGGACAGGGCTACGAGCAGTACTTC. Protein sequence: CASSSFGQGYEQYF. The chain is built from TRBV11-2 and TRBJ2-7, with 8 bases matching TRBD1. The CDR3 runs 14 residues. Germline CDR1 is SGHAT and CDR2 is FQNNGV. After removal of 4 bases from V and 3 bases from J, the junction contained 5 bases not matched to a gene.

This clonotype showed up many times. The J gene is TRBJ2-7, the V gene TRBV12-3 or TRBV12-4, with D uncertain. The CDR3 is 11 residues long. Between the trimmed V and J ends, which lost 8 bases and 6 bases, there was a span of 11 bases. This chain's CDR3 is CASSPAVEQYF. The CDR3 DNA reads TGTGCCAGCTCTCCTGCCGTCGAGCAGTACTTC.

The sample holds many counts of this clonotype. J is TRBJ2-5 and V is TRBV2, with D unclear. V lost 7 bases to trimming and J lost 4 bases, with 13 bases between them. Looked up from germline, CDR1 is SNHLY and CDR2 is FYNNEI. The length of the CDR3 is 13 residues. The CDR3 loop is CASNGQIGETQYF. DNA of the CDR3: TGTGCCAGCAACGGGCAGATCGGAGAGACCCAGTACTTC.

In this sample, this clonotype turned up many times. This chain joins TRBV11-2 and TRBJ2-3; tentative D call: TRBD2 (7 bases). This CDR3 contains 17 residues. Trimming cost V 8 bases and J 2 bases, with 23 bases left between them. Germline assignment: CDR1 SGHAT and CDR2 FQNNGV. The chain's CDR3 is CASGSSAGGGHTDTQYF. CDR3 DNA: TGTGCCAGCGGATCCTCTGCGGGCGGGGGCCACACAGATACGCAGTATTTT.

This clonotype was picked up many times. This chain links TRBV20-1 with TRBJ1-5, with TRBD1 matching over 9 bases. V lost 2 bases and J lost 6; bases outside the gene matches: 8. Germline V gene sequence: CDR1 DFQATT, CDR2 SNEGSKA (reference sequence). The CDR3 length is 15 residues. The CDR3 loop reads CSARMGQGVRQPQHF. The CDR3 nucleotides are TGCAGTGCTAGAATGGGACAGGGAGTCCGTCAGCCCCAGCATTTT.

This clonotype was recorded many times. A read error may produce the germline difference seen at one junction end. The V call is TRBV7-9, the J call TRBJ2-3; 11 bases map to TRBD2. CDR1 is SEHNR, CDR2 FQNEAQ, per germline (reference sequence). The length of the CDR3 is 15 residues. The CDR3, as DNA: TGTACCAGCAGCCGACTAGCGGGGAGCACAGATACGCAGTATTTT. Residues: CTSSRLAGSTDTQYF. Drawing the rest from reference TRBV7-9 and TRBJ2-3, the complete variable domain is DTGVSQNPRHKITKRGQNVTFRCDPISEHNRLYWYRQTLGQGPEFLTYFQNEAQLEKSRLLSDRFSAERPKGSFSTLEIQRTEQGDSAMYLCTSSRLAGSTDTQYFGPGTRLTVL.

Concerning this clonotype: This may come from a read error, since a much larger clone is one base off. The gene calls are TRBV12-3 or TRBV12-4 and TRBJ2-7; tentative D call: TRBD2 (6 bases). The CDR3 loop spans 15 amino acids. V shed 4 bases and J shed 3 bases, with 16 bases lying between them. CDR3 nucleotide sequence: TGTGCCAGCAGTTATCGGGACTCCGTCCTCTACGAGCAGTACTTC. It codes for CASSYRDSVLYEQYF.

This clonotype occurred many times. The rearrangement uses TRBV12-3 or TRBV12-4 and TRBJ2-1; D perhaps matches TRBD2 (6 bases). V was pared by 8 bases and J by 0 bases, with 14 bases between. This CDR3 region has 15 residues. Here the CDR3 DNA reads TGTGCCAGCCGCGCTCGGGGGAGCTCCTACAATGAGCAGTTCTTC. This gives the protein CASRARGSSYNEQFF.

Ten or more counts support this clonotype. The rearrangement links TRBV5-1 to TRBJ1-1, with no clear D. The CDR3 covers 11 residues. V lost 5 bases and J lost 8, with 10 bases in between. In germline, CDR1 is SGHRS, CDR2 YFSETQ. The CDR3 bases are TGCGCCAGCAGACTGGGCAGGGAAGCTTTCTTT. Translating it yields CASRLGREAFF.

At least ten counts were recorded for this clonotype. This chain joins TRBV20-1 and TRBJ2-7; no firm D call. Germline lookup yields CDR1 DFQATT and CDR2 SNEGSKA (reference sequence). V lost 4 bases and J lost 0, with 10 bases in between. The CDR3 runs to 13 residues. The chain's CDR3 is CSAKGLRSYEQYF. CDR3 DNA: TGCAGTGCTAAGGGTCTGCGCTCCTACGAGCAGTACTTC.

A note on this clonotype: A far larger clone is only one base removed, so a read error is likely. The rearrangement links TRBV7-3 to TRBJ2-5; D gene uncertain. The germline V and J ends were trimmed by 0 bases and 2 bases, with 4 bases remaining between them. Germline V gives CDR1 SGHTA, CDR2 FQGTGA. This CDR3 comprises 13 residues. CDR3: CASSLTQQETQYF. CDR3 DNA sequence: TGTGCCAGCAGCTTAACGCAGCAAGAGACCCAGTACTTC.

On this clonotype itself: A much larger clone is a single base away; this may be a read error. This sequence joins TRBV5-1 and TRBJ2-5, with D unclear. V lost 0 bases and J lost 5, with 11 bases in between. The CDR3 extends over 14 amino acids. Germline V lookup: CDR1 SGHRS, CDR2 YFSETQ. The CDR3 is CASSLGTLDETQYF. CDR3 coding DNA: TGCGCCAGCAGCTTGGGCACGTTGGACGAGACCCAGTACTTC.

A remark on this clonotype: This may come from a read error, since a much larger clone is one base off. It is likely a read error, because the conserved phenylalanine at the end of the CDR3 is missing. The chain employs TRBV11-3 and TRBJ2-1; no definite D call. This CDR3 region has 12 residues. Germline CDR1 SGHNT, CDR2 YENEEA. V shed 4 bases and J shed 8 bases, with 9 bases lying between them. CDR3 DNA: TGTGCCAGCAGCTCCAACAGTGATGAGCAGTTCGTC. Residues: CASSSNSDEQFV.

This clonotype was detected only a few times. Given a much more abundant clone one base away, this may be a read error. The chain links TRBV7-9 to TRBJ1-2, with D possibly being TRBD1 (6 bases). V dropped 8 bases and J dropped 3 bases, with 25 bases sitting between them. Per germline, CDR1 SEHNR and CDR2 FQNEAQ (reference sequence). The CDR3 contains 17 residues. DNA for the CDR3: TGTGCCAGCGGCTCGGGGGGGCTGGGGGCGGGTGACTATGGCTACACCTTC. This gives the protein CASGSGGLGAGDYGYTF.

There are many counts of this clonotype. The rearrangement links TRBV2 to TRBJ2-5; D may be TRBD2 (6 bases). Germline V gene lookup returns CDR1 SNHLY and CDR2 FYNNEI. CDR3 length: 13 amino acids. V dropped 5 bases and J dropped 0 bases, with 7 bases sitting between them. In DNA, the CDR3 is TGTGCCAGCAGTCGGGGGTACCAAGAGACCCAGTACTTC. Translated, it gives CASSRGYQETQYF.

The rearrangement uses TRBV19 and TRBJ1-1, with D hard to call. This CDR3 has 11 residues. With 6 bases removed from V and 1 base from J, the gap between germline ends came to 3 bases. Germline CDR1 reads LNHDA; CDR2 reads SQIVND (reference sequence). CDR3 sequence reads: CASRSNTEAFF. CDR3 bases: TGTGCCAGTAGATCGAACACTGAAGCTTTCTTT. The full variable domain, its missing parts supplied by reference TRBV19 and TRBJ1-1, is DGGITQSPKYLFRKEGQNVTLSCEQNLNHDAMYWYRQDPGQGLRLIYYSQIVNDFQKGDIAEGYSVSREKKESFPLTVTSAQKNPTAFYLCASRSNTEAFFGQGTRLTVV.

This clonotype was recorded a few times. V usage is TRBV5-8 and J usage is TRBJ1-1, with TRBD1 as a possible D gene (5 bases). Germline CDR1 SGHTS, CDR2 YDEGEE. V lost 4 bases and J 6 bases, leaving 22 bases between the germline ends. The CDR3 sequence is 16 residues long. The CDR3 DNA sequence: TGTGCCAGCAGCCACTCGTACCTACTGTCGGGGCCTGAAGCTTTCTTT. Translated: CASSHSYLLSGPEAFF.

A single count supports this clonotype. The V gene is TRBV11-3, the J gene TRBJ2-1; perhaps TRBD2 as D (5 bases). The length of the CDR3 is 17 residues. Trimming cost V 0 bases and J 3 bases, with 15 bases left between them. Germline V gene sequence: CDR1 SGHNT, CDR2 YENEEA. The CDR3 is CASSLEESPGNYNEQFF. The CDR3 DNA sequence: TGTGCCAGCAGCTTAGAAGAGTCTCCGGGGAACTACAATGAGCAGTTCTTC.

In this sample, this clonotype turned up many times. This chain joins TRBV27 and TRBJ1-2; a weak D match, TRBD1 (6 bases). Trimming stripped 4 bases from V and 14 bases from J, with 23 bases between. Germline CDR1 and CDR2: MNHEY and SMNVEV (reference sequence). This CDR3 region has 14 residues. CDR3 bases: TGTGCCAGCAGTTCACAGCCCCCGGGACACAGGCATACCTTC. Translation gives CASSSQPPGHRHTF.

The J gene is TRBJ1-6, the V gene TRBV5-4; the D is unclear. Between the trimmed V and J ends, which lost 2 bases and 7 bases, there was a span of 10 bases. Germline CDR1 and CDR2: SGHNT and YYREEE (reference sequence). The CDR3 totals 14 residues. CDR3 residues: CASSFRTENSPLHF. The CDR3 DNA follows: TGTGCCAGCAGCTTCCGGACGGAGAATTCACCCCTCCACTTT. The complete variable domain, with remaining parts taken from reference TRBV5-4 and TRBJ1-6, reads ETGVTQSPTHLIKTRGQQVTLRCSSQSGHNTVSWYQQALGQGPQFIFQYYREEENGRGNFPPRFSGLQFPNYSSELNVNALELDDSALYLCASSFRTENSPLHFGNGTRLTVT.